This T cell receptor (beta chain) was recorded in a study of technical replicates of blood from a handful of donors. The CDR3 is 16 residues long. The germline V gene encodes CDR1 SEHNR and CDR2 FQNEAQ (reference sequence). Trimming removed 8 bases at V and 0 bases at J, with 18 bases between. In this sample, this clone turned up once. The table came from immunoSEQ multiplex PCR; TCRdb's copy has only in-frame clones and leaves some out. This table holds just under 100,000 clones, roughly 96% found once. The sequence was collected from a human donor in good health. This chain connects TRBV7-9 to TRBJ2-3; tentatively, D is TRBD2 (6 bases). Sequenced input: T cells isolated from PBMCs. The CDR3 DNA reads TGTGCCAGCCGGTTTCGATCGGAGGGGAGCACAGATACGCAGTATTTT. Translated: CASRFRSEGSTDTQYF.